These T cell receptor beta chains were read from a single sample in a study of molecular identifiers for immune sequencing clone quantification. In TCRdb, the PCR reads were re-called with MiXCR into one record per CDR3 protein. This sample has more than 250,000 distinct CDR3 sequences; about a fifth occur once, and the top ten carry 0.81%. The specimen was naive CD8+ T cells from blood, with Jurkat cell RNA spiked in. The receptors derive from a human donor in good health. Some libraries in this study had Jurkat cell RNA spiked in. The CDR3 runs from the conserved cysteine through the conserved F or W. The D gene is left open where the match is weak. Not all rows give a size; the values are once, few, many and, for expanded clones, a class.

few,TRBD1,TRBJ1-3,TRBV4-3,TGCGCCGGCAGCCAGGAGGACAGGTCTGGAAACACCATATATTTT,CAGSQEDRSGNTIYF
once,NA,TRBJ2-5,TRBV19,TGTGCCAGTAGCGTGCAGGAAGAGACCCAGTACTTC,CASSVQEETQYF
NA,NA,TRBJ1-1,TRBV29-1,TGCAGCGTTGAGGGCAACCTGAACACTGAAGCTTTCTTT,CSVEGNLNTEAFF
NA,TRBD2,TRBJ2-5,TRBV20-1,TGCAGTGCCCCTCTAGCGGGAGGCCAAGAGACCCAGTACTTC,CSAPLAGGQETQYF
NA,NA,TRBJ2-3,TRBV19,TGTGCCAGTAGTATGACAGACGGAGATACGCAGTATTTT,CASSMTDGDTQYF
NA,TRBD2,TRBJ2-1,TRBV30,TGTGCCTGGAGTTCGGGACTAGCGGGAGATTCCTACAATGAGCAGTTCTTC,CAWSSGLAGDSYNEQFF
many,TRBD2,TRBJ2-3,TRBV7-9,TGTGCCAGCAGCTTAGCACTAGCGGGCACAGATACGCAGTATTTT,CASSLALAGTDTQYF
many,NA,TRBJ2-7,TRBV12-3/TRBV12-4,TGTGCCAGCAGGCCGCCAGAACGCCCCACGCAGTACTTC,CASRPPERPTQYF
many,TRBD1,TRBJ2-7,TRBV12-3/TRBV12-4,TGTGCCAGCAGCCTTGGACAGGGGGTCGAGCAGTACTTC,CASSLGQGVEQYF
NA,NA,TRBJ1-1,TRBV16,TGTGCCAGCAGCCAATCGGAGGGGTTGAACACTGAAGCTTTCTTT,CASSQSEGLNTEAFF
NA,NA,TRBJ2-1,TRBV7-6,TGTGCCAGCAGCTTAAACCCATCAGGCAACAATGAGCAGTTCTTC,CASSLNPSGNNEQFF
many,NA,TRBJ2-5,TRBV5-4,TGTGCCAGCAGACCCGGGGAGCAAGAGACCCAGTACTTC,CASRPGEQETQYF
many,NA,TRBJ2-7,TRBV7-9,TGTGCCAGCAGCTTAGGGGTAGGTGTGGAATCCTACGAGCAGTACTTC,CASSLGVGVESYEQYF
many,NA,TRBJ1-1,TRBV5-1,TGCGCCAGCAGCTTTGGGACCCTGAACACTGAAGCTTTCTTT,CASSFGTLNTEAFF
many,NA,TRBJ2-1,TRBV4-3,TGCGCCAGCAGCCAAGATCGTGAGGGGTGGAATGAGCAGTTCTTC,CASSQDREGWNEQFF
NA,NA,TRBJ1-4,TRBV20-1,TGCAGTGCTAGAGATCTAATGGGGCCTAATGGAAAACTGTTTTTT,CSARDLMGPNGKLFF
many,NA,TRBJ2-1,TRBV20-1,TGCAGTAAACAGAGGACAGAGAGCTCCTACAATGAGCAGTTCTTC,CSKQRTESSYNEQFF
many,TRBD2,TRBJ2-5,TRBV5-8,TGTGCCAGCAGCTTCTTGTCTAGCGGCCTCCAAGAGACCCAGTACTTC,CASSFLSSGLQETQYF
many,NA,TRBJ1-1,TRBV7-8,TGTGCCAGCAGCTTAGCAGTGTACGGGGCTTCCACTGAAGCTTTCTTT,CASSLAVYGASTEAFF
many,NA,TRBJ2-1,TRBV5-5,TGTGCCAGCAGCCCCGAGAGCGGTGAGCAGTTCTTC,CASSPESGEQFF
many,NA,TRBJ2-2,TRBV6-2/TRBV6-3,TGTGCCAGCATGATCACCGGGGAGCTGTTTTTT,CASMITGELFF
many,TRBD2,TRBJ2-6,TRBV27,TGTGCCAGCAGTTTAGCGGGAGCCTCTGGGGCCAACGTCCTGACTTTC,CASSLAGASGANVLTF
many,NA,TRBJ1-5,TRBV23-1,TGCGCCAGCAGTCAATTTTTGCAGGGATGTAATCAGCCCCAGCATTTT,CASSQFLQGCNQPQHF
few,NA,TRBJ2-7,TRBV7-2,TGTGCCAGCAGCTTCCGGGACAAAGCCTACGAGCAGTACTTC,CASSFRDKAYEQYF
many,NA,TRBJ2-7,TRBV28,TGTGCCAGCAGTTTAATGGGCGCCGGCTACGAGCAGTACTTC,CASSLMGAGYEQYF
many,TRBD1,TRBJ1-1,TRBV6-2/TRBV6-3,TGTGCCAGCAGTGAGACAGGGTCAGGGAACACTGAAGCTTTCTTT,CASSETGSGNTEAFF
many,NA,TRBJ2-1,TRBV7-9,TGTGCCAGCAGCTTGGAGGGGGCGGGGTACAATGAGCAGTTCTTC,CASSLEGAGYNEQFF
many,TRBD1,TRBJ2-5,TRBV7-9,TGTGCCAGCAGCCCGCCTCTCGACAGGGTCGACAAAGAGACCCAGTACTTC,CASSPPLDRVDKETQYF
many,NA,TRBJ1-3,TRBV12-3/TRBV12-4,TGTGCCAGCCGCTTAAACACCATATATTTT,CASRLNTIYF
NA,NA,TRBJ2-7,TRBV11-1,TGTGCCAGCAGCTTTCGTACAGGGAGCGCATACGAGCAGTACTTC,CASSFRTGSAYEQYF
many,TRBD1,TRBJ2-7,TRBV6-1,TGTGCCAGCAGATCATTCGGGACAGGGGGCGGGGAGCAGTACTTC,CASRSFGTGGGEQYF
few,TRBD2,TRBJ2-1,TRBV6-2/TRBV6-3,TGTGCCAGCAGTAAAGGGACTAGCACCTACAATGAGCAGTTCTTC,CASSKGTSTYNEQFF
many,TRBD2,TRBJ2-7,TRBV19,TGTGCCAGTAGCCCCGCAGCGGGAACCTACGAGCAGTACTTC,CASSPAAGTYEQYF
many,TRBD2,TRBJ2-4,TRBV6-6,TGTGCCAGCAGTTACTCTATGGCGGGAGTGGAAAACATTCAGTACTTC,CASSYSMAGVENIQYF
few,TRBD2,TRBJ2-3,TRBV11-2,TGTGCCAGCAGCTTAGGCCCTCTAGCGGGGGGGCCAGATACAGATACGCAGTATTTT,CASSLGPLAGGPDTDTQYF
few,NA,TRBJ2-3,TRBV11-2,TGTGCCAGCAGCTTATACTCGGACCCCCACGAGGATACGCAGTATTTT,CASSLYSDPHEDTQYF
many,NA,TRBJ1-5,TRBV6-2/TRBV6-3,TGTGCCAGCAGTTATCTGGACATCAAAACCAATCAGCCCCAGCATTTT,CASSYLDIKTNQPQHF
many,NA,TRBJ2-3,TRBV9,TGTGCCAGCAGCGCTTACCTCACAGATACGCAGTATTTT,CASSAYLTDTQYF
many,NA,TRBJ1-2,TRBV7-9,TGTGCCAGCAGCTCAATAGACACGACTAACTATGGCTACACCTTC,CASSSIDTTNYGYTF
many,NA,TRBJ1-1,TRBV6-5,TGTGCCAGCAGTTACGGGACTAACACTGAAGCTTTCTTT,CASSYGTNTEAFF
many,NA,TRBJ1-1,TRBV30,TGTGCCTGGAGTGTACGGAGTGAAGCTTTCTTT,CAWSVRSEAFF
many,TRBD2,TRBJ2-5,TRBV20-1,TGCAGTGCTACCGGACTAGATGGAGAGACCCAGTACTTC,CSATGLDGETQYF
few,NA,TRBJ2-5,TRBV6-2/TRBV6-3,TGTGCCAGCAGTTACTCGTTCGTCGGGGTACCCCCGGGAGCGGCCCAGTACTTC,CASSYSFVGVPPGAAQYF
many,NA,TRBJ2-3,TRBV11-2,TGTGCCAGCAGCACATGGAACTCCGCGCAGTATTTT,CASSTWNSAQYF
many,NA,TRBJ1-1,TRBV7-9,TGTGCCAGCAGCTTACCAGGGGATATGCACACTGAAGCTTTCTTT,CASSLPGDMHTEAFF
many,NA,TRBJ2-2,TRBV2,TGTGCCACTGGGACGCCGGGGAACACCGGGGAGCTGTTTTTT,CATGTPGNTGELFF
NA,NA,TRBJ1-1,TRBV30,TGTGCCTGGGACCCAAGTGGGGCCTCTGAAGCTTTCTTT,CAWDPSGASEAFF
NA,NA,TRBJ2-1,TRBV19,TGTGCCAGTAGTATCGCGGTGGCGGGGGCCTACAGTGAGCAGTTCTTC,CASSIAVAGAYSEQFF
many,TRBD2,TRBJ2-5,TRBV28,TGTGCCAGCAGCTACCGGGACTACCCGGAGACCCAGTACTTC,CASSYRDYPETQYF